This is a list of T cell receptor beta chains from one sample in a study of shared clonotypes between healthy human individuals. The repertoire was sequenced with immunoSEQ multiplex PCR; TCRdb's copy has only in-frame clones and lacks some. This sample carries roughly 2.2 million clones, approximately 95% of them seen once, and the ten largest clones take 0.39%. Material: naive CD4+ T cells from PBMCs. Receptors originate from a man aged 18 to 30 in good health. Some clones in this sample may be carry-over from other donors' samples. Both conserved end residues are part of each CDR3. D genes are given only for firm matches. Part of the rows lack a size; the others show once, few, many or a class for expanded clones.

TRBJ1-1	TRBV28	-	-	CASSFVWLGEGNTEAFF	TGTGCCAGCAGTTTTGTTTGGCTCGGGGAGGGGAACACTGAAGCTTTCTTT
TRBJ2-7	TRBV11-2	TRBD2	-	CASSLAAGGSYEQYF	TGTGCCAGCAGCTTAGCGGCGGGAGGGTCCTACGAGCAGTACTTC
TRBJ2-2	TRBV5-4	TRBD2	-	CASSPGLAGGPDTGELFF	TGTGCCAGCAGCCCCGGACTAGCGGGAGGGCCGGACACCGGGGAGCTGTTTTTT
TRBJ1-1	TRBV18	-	-	CASSLSGHLNTEAFF	TGTGCCAGCTCACTTTCGGGACACTTGAACACTGAAGCTTTCTTT
TRBJ2-1	TRBV28	-	-	CASSLSGTLSYNEQFF	TGTGCCAGCAGTTTATCCGGGACACTTAGCTACAATGAGCAGTTCTTC
TRBJ2-6	TRBV28	-	-	CASRSPDPSDSGANVLTF	TGTGCCAGCAGATCCCCGGACCCTTCCGATTCTGGGGCCAACGTCCTGACTTTC
TRBJ1-3	TRBV2	-	-	CASASSGNTIYF	TGTGCCAGCGCATCCTCTGGAAACACCATATATTTT
TRBJ2-5	TRBV2	TRBD1	-	CASNLDRGETQYF	TGTGCCAGCAATCTGGACAGGGGAGAGACCCAGTACTTC
TRBJ2-7	TRBV4-2	TRBD2	-	CASSQGTSGSSYEQYF	TGTGCCAGCAGCCAAGGGACTAGCGGGAGCTCCTACGAGCAGTACTTC
TRBJ1-4	TRBV7-9	-	-	CATLRGGGEKLFF	TGTGCCACTCTCCGCGGGGGCGGTGAAAAACTGTTTTTT
TRBJ1-1	TRBV5-4	-	-	CASSPVTGLNTEAFF	TGTGCCAGCAGCCCTGTTACGGGCCTTAACACTGAAGCTTTCTTT
TRBJ1-1	TRBV6-6	TRBD1	few	CASSQGTGREAFF	TGTGCCAGCAGCCAAGGGACAGGGCGGGAAGCTTTCTTT
TRBJ1-3	TRBV18	-	few	CASSPSRPGNTIYF	TGTGCCAGCTCACCGAGCAGACCTGGAAACACCATATATTTT
TRBJ2-1	TRBV4-1	TRBD1	-	CASSRRQGEHEQFF	TGCGCCAGCAGCCGAAGACAGGGGGAGCATGAGCAGTTCTTC
TRBJ2-5	TRBV5-1	-	once	CASSLGSANQETQYF	TGCGCCAGCAGCTTGGGCAGTGCGAACCAAGAGACCCAGTACTTC
TRBJ2-2	TRBV25-1	-	-	CASSLGRTGELFF	TGTGCCAGCAGCCTCGGACGGACCGGGGAGCTGTTTTTT
TRBJ1-1	TRBV5-8	-	-	CASSLRQRTNTEAFF	TGTGCCAGCAGCCTGAGGCAGAGAACGAACACTGAAGCTTTCTTT
TRBJ2-7	TRBV18	-	-	CASSPRTDSYEQYF	TGTGCCAGCTCGCCTCGGACAGACTCCTACGAGCAGTACTTC
TRBJ2-1	TRBV7-3	-	-	CASSPVGTVNNEQFF	TGTGCCAGCAGCCCCGTCGGGACTGTCAACAATGAGCAGTTCTTC
TRBJ1-2	TRBV28	-	-	CASSNQVYYGYTF	TGTGCCAGCAGTAACCAGGTCTACTATGGCTACACCTTC